Sequencing of this T cell receptor (beta chain) was carried out in a study of blood T cell repertoires in COVID-19. Study context: The analysed material was cDNA or gDNA that came from T cells, B-cell-depleted T cells, or PBMCs.

Only in-frame clones appear in the TCRdb table, and some are missing; sequencing was by immunoSEQ multiplex PCR. The sample gives nearly 350,000 clones, roughly 89% of which show up once; around 3.5% is in the top ten. V was pared by 6 bases and J by 0 bases, with 7 bases of the junction left unmatched. The germline V gene has CDR1 MDHEN and CDR2 SYDVKM. The CDR3 is 16 residues long. The TCR comes from a woman aged 18 to 35 who had recovered from COVID-19. The chain recombines TRBV28 with TRBJ2-1, with 8 bases lining up with TRBD2. Sequenced sample: peripheral blood. The CDR3 region is CASRPNSGSSYNEQFF. The CDR3 DNA reads as TGTGCCAGCAGACCAAACAGCGGGAGCTCCTACAATGAGCAGTTCTTC.